One sample yielded the 8 T cell receptor beta chains listed below, sequenced in a study of blood T cell repertoires in COVID-19. Data came from immunoSEQ multiplex PCR; TCRdb stores just in-frame clones and leaves some out. The table lists hundreds of thousands of clones, roughly 87% of them singletons. Sequenced material: peripheral blood. Receptors originate from a woman aged 50 to 65 who had recovered from COVID-19.

The chain joins TRBV5-6 to TRBJ1-1; D may be TRBD1 (6 bases). This CDR3 region has 15 residues. Per germline, CDR1 SGHDT and CDR2 YYEEEE. Deletions cut 4 bases from V and 0 bases from J, with 13 bases between. The CDR3 sequence is CASSQGQTMNTEAFF. CDR3 sequence (DNA): TGTGCCAGCAGCCAGGGACAAACCATGAACACTGAAGCTTTCTTT.

This clone was seen a few times. J is TRBJ2-7 and V is TRBV30; perhaps TRBD1 as D (6 bases). The CDR3 loop spans 11 amino acids. Per germline, CDR1 GTSNPN and CDR2 SVGIG (reference sequence). V shed 7 bases and J shed 4 bases, with 11 bases lying between them. CDR3 DNA: TGTGCCTCCCGGACAGATTACGAGCAGTACTTC. Translation gives CASRTDYEQYF.

V usage is TRBV7-3 and J usage is TRBJ1-1, with TRBD1 matching 8 bases. Germline-derived CDR1 and CDR2 are SGHTA and FQGTGA. This CDR3 region has 14 residues. V dropped 2 bases and J dropped 7; count of bases not matched to a gene: 6. CDR3 sequence reads: CASSLSGRGREAFF. As DNA, the CDR3 is TGTGCCAGCAGCTTATCGGGCAGGGGGCGTGAAGCTTTCTTT.

This clone appeared a single time. The CDR3 nucleotides are TGTGCCAGCAGCCATCCAGGACAGTCCACCGGGGAGCTGTTTTTT. Its translation is CASSHPGQSTGELFF. The V and J genes are TRBV3-1 (or the pseudogene TRBV3-2) and TRBJ2-2; D possibly corresponds to TRBD1 (6 bases). CDR3 size: 15 residues. V was cut by 3 bases and J by 4 bases, with 12 bases left in between. The germline CDR1 and CDR2 sequences are LGHDT and YNNKEL (reference sequence).

The chain joins TRBV4-2 to TRBJ2-2, with 10 bases aligning to TRBD1. The CDR3 length is 16 residues. V dropped 1 base and J dropped 3; count of bases not matched to a gene: 2. Germline V gene data show CDR1 as LGHNA and CDR2 as YNFKEQ. CDR3 DNA sequence: TGTGCCAGCAGCCAAGTCGGGACAGGGGACACCGGGGAGCTGTTTTTT. Its translation: CASSQVGTGDTGELFF.

The rearrangement links TRBV5-1 to TRBJ1-4; 7 bases line up with TRBD1. The CDR3 totals 15 residues. The ends lost 4 bases at V and 7 bases at J; junction bases unmatched: 10. Germline values: CDR1 SGHRS, CDR2 YFSETQ. CDR3 sequence reads: CASSRTRDRTEKLFF. The CDR3 region has the DNA TGCGCCAGCAGCCGTACCCGGGACAGAACTGAAAAACTGTTTTTT.

V and J are TRBV6-2 or TRBV6-3 and TRBJ2-3, with 11 bases matching TRBD2. The germline V gene encodes CDR1 MNHEY and CDR2 SVGEGT. This CDR3 comprises 18 residues. V lost 3 bases and J lost 2; bases outside the gene matches: 10. CDR3 DNA: TGTGCCAGCAGTTATCGGCCTTTAGCGGGAGGGCTCACAGATACGCAGTATTTT. This gives the protein CASSYRPLAGGLTDTQYF.

This chain joins TRBV4-2 and TRBJ2-7, with 11 bases that match TRBD2. The trim removed 6 bases at V and 2 bases at J, leaving 6 bases unmatched. The germline CDR1 and CDR2 sequences are LGHNA and YNFKEQ. CDR3 length equals 15 residues. The CDR3 here is CASRYSGGGPYEQYF. The CDR3 DNA reads TGTGCCAGCAGGTATAGCGGGGGGGGCCCCTACGAGCAGTACTTC.